This T cell receptor beta chain was recorded in a study of cytomegalovirus exposure and HLA in healthy donors. Findings of the study overall: Using a false discovery rate of 0.05, a later analysis showed that approximately 18,000 TCR beta sequences were associated with HLA alleles. The analysis excluded some indistinguishable V segments, including TRBV6-2 and TRBV6-3.

Primers for the PCR totalled 60 Vbeta and 13 Jbeta. Some clones are missing from TCRdb's copy, which holds only in-frame ones; the method was immunoSEQ multiplex PCR. The sample has approximately 160,000 clones; around four fifths are singletons. Points on this clone: Its specificity is not known.

Among the donors, all were healthy bone marrow donors. The V gene lost 5 bases and the J gene lost 8 bases, with 12 bases spanning the gap. Germline loops: CDR1 LNHNV, CDR2 YYDKDF (reference sequence). The CDR3 is made up of 13 amino acids. The V gene is TRBV15, the J gene TRBJ1-4; unclear D gene. The sequenced sample consisted of PBMCs. The TCR was taken from a woman in her forties or fifties in good health and CMV-seropositive. This CDR3 reads CATSRGEYEKLFF. The CDR3 region has the DNA TGTGCCACCAGCCGCGGGGAGTACGAAAAACTGTTTTTT.